This record concerns one T cell receptor beta chain sequence. Its specificity is unknown. This specimen comes from a study of graft-versus-host responses after intestinal transplantation. Study as a whole: Recipients underwent multivisceral, liver-intestinal, or isolated intestinal transplants. Induction using anti-thymocyte globulin, followed by tacrolimus and steroids for approximately 3 years, was given to all recipients.

Sequencing used immunoSEQ multiplex PCR; TCRdb keeps in-frame clones, though not all of them. This table has around 87,000 clones, 85% to 95% appearing once. Trimming stripped 1 base from V and 10 bases from J, with 19 bases between. This CDR3 has 15 residues. Germline V gene sequence: CDR1 SNHLY, CDR2 FYNNEI. The rearrangement links TRBV2 to TRBJ1-1; unclear D gene. Sequencing was performed on unstimulated CD8+ T cells sorted from spleen or lymph node cells, taken before transplant. This clonotype originated in a human donor who was the organ donor for an intestinal transplant. The CDR3 protein is CASSEDTWREGVAFF. CDR3 DNA: TGTGCCAGCAGTGAAGATACGTGGAGGGAAGGCGTAGCTTTCTTT.